This T cell receptor beta chain derives from a study of T cell responses to AZD1222 COVID-19 vaccine. Overall study results and limits: Seropositivity was recorded at baseline in only 6 or 7 AZD1222 recipients. Nearly half of spike-specific TCRs reportedly go after variant regions that carry no mutations.

This table comes from immunoSEQ multiplex PCR, and its TCRdb copy is limited to in-frame clones, with some not included. The table records about 150,000 clones, 87% of them present only once. A note on this clone: The antigen is not known.

With 5 bases removed from V and 2 bases from J, the gap between germline ends came to 6 bases. CDR3 size: 12 residues. Per the germline V gene, CDR1 is SEHNR and CDR2 is FQNEAQ (reference sequence). Samples with a second dose at about 4 or about 12 weeks were pooled together. The TCR comes from an adult who received the AZD1222 COVID-19 vaccine. The input for sequencing was peripheral blood, taken 28 days after the second AZD1222 dose. This chain connects TRBV7-9 to TRBJ1-1; no clear D. The CDR3 coding sequence is TGTGCCAGCAGCCTCCAAAACACTGAAGCTTTCTTT. Translating gives CASSLQNTEAFF.